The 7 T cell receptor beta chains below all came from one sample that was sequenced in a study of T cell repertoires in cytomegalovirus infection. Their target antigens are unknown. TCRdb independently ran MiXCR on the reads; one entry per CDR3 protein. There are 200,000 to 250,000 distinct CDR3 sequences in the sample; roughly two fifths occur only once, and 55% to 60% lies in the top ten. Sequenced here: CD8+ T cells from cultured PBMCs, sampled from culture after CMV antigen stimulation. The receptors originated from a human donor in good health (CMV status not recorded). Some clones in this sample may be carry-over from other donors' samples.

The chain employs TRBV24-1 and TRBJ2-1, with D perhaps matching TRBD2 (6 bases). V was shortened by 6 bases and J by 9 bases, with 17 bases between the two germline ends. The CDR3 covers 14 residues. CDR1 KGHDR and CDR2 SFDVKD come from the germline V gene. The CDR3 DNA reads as TGTGCCACCAGTAGGGCTAGCGCAGGAAGTGAGCAGTTCTTC. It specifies CATSRASAGSEQFF.

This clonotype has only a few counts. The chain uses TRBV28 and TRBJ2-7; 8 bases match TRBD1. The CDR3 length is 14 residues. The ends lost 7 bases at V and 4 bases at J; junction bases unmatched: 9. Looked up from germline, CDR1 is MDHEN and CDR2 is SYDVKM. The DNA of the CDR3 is TGTGCCAGCAAATCCGGACAGGGAAAGTACGAGCAGTACTTC. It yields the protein CASKSGQGKYEQYF.

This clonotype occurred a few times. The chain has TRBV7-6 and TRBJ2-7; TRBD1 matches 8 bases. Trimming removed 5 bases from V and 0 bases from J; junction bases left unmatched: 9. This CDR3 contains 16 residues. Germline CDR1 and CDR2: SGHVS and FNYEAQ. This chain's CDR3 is CASSRRRQGSSYEQYF. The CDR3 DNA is TGTGCCAGCAGCCGAAGACGACAGGGGAGCTCCTACGAGCAGTACTTC. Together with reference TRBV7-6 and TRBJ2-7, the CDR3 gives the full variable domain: GAGVSQSPRYKVTKRGQDVALRCDPISGHVSLYWYRQALGQGPEFLTYFNYEAQQDKSGLPNDRFSAERPEGSISTLTIQRTEQRDSAMYRCASSRRRQGSSYEQYFGPGTRLTVT.

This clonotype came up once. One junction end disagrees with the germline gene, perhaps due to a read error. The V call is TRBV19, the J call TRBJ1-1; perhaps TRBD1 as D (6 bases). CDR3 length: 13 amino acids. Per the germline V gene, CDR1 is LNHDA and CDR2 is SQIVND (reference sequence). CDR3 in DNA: TGTGCCAGTAGTGTTCGCAGGGGCACTGAAGATTTCTTT. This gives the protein CASSVRRGTEDFF.

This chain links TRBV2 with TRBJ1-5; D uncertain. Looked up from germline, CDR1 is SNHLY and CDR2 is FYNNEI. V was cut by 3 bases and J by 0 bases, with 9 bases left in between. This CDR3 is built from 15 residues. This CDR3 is CASSETAYSNQPQHF. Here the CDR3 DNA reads TGTGCCAGCAGTGAGACCGCCTATAGCAATCAGCCCCAGCATTTT.

The CDR3 DNA follows: TGTGCCAGCAGCCAGTTCACGGACACTATGAACACTGAAGCTTTCTTT. This encodes CASSQFTDTMNTEAFF. V usage is TRBV7-6 and J usage is TRBJ1-1; the D gene is possibly TRBD1 (5 bases). The V gene lost 5 bases and the J gene lost 0 bases, with 16 bases spanning the gap. There are 16 residues in the CDR3. The germline gives CDR1 SGHVS, CDR2 FNYEAQ.

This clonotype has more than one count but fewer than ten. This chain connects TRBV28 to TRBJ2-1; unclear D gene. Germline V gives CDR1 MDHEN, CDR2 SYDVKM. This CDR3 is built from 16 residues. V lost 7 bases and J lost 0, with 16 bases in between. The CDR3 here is CASIPSPPPSYNEQFF. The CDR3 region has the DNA TGTGCCAGCATACCTTCACCACCGCCCTCCTACAATGAGCAGTTCTTC.